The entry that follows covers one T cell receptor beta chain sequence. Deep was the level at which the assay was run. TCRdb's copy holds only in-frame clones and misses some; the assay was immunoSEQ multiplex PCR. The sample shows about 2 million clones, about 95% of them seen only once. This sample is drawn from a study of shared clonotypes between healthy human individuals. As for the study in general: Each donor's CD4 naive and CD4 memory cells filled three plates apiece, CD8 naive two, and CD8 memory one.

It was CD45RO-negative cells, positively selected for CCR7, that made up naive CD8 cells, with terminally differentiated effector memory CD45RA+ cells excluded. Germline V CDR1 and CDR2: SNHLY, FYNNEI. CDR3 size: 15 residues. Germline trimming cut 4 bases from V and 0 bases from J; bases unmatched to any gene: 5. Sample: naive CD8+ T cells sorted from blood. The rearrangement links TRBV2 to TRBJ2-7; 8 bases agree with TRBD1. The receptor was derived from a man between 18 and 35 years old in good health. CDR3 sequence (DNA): TGTGCCAGCAGTGTCCGACAGGGGCCCTCCTACGAGCAGTACTTC. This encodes CASSVRQGPSYEQYF.